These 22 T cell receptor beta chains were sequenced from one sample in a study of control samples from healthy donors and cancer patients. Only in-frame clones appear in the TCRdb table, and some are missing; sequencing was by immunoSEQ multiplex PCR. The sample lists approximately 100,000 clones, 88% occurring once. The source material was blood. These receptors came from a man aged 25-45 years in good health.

The CDR3 sequence is CASSQDWWNTGELFF. CDR3 in DNA: TGTGCCAGCAGCCAAGATTGGTGGAACACCGGGGAGCTGTTTTTT. The chain carries TRBV14 and TRBJ2-2; D remains unclear. This CDR3 is built from 15 residues. The V and J ends lost 0 bases and 1 base respectively, with 6 bases between them. Germline V gene lookup returns CDR1 SGHDN and CDR2 FVKESK.

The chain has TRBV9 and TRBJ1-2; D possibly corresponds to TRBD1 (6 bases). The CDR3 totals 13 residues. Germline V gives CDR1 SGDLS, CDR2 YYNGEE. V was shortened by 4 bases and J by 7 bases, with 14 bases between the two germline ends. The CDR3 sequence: CASSKTRQVGYTF. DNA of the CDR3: TGTGCCAGCAGCAAGACCCGACAGGTTGGCTACACCTTC.

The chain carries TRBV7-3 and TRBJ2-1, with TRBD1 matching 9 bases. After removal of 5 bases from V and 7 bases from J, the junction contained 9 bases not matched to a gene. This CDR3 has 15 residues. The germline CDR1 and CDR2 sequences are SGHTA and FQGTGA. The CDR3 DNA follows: TGTGCCAGCAGCCTACAGGGGGCCTCTCTAAATGAGCAGTTCTTC. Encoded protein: CASSLQGASLNEQFF.

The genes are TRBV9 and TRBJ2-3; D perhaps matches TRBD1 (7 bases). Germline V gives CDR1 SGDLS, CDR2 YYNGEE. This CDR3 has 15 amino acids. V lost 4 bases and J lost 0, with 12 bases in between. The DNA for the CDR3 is TGTGCCAGCAGCCAGGGGGGACCTAGCACAGATACGCAGTATTTT. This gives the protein CASSQGGPSTDTQYF.

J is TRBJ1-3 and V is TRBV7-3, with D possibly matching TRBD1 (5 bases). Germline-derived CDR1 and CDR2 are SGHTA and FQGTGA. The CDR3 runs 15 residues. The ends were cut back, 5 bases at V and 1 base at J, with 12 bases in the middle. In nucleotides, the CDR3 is TGTGCCAGCAGCCCCGTGGGGGGATCTGGAAACACCATATATTTT. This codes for CASSPVGGSGNTIYF.

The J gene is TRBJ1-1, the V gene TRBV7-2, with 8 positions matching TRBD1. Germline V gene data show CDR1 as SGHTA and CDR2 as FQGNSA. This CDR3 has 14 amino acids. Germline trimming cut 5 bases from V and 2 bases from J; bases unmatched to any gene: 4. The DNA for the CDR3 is TGTGCCAGCAGCCCCAGGGGGCTCAACACTGAAGCTTTCTTT. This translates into CASSPRGLNTEAFF.

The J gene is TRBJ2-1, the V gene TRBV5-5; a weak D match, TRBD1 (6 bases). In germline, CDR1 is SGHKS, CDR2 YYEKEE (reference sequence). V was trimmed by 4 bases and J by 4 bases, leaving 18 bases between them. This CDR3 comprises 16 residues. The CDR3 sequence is CASSPVDSLGYNEQFF. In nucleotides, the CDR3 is TGTGCCAGCAGCCCTGTGGACAGCCTCGGATACAATGAGCAGTTCTTC.

This CDR3 reads CASSLDAGFSTDTQYF. As DNA, the CDR3 is TGTGCCAGCAGCTTAGATGCGGGTTTTAGCACAGATACGCAGTATTTT. This chain links TRBV7-9 with TRBJ2-3; possibly TRBD2 for D (5 bases). This CDR3 is 16 amino acids long. Germline lookup yields CDR1 SEHNR and CDR2 FQNEAQ (reference sequence). Trimming removed 1 base at V and 0 bases at J, with 11 bases between. Supplemented by reference TRBV7-9 and TRBJ2-3, the full variable domain reads DTGVSQNPRHKITKRGQNVTFRCDPISEHNRLYWYRQTLGQGPEFLTYFQNEAQLEKSRLLSDRFSAERPKGSFSTLEIQRTEQGDSAMYLCASSLDAGFSTDTQYFGPGTRLTVL.

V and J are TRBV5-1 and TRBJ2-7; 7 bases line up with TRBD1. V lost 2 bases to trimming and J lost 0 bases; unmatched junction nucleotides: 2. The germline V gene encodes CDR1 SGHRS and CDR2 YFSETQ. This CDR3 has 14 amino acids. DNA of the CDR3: TGCGCCAGCAGCTTAAGGGGGCCCTCCTACGAGCAGTACTTC. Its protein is CASSLRGPSYEQYF.

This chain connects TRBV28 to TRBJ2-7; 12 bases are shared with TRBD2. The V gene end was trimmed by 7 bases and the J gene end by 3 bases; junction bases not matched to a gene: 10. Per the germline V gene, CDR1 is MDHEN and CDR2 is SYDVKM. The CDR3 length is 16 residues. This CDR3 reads CASTRGLAGLIYEQYF. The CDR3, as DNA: TGTGCCAGCACCAGAGGACTAGCGGGGTTAATCTACGAGCAGTACTTC.

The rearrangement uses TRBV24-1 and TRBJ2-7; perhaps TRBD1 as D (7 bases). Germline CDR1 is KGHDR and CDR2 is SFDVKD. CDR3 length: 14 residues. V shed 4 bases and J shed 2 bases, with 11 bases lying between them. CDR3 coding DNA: TGTGCCACCAGTGAGGCGGGACAGACCTACGAGCAGTACTTC. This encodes CATSEAGQTYEQYF.

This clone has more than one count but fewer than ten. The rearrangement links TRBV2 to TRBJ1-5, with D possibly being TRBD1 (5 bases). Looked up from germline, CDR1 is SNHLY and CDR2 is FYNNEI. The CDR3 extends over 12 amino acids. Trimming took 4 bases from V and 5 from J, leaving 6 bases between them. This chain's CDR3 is CASSVGDQPQHF. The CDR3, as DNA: TGTGCCAGCAGTGTGGGGGATCAGCCCCAGCATTTT.

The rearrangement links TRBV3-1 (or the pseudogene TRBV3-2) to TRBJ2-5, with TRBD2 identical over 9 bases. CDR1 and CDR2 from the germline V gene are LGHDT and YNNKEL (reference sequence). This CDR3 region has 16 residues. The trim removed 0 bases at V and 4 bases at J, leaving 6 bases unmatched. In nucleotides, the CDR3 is TGTGCCAGCAGCCAAGAAGTTTTACTAGCGGGAGAGACCCAGTACTTC. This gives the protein CASSQEVLLAGETQYF.

CDR3 sequence: CASSYSSGRASEQFF. The CDR3 region has the DNA TGTGCCAGCAGTTACTCTAGCGGGAGGGCCAGTGAGCAGTTCTTC. The rearrangement joins TRBV6-5 to TRBJ2-1, with 11 positions matching TRBD2. The CDR3 is made up of 15 amino acids. With V trimmed by 0 bases and J by 9 bases, 4 bases remained unmatched. Looked up from germline, CDR1 is MNHEY and CDR2 is SVGAGI.

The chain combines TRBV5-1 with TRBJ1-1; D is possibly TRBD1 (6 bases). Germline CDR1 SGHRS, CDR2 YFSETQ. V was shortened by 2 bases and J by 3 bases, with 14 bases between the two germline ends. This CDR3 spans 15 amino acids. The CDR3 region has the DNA TGCGCCAGCAGCTTCTCAGGGGCGCAGGACACTGAAGCTTTCTTT. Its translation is CASSFSGAQDTEAFF.

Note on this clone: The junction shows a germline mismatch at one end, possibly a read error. Here the CDR3 reads CASTLGTGGTGANVLTF. Written as DNA, the CDR3 is TGTGCCAGCACCTTAGGGACAGGAGGTACTGGGGCCAACGTCCTGACTTTC. V is TRBV7-9 and J is TRBJ2-6; 8 bases are shared with TRBD1. The germline CDR1 and CDR2 sequences are SEHNR and FQNEAQ (reference sequence). The CDR3 extends over 17 amino acids.

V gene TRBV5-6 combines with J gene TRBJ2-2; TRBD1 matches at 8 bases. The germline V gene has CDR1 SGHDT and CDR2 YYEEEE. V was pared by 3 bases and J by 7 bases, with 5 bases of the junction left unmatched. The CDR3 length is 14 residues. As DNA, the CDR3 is TGTGCCAGCAGCTATGGACAGGGTATCGGGGAGCTGTTTTTT. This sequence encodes CASSYGQGIGELFF.

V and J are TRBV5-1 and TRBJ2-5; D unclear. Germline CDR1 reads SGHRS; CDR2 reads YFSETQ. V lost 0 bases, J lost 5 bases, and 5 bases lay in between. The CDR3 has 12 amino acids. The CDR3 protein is CASSLAGETQYF. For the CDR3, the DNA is TGCGCCAGCAGCTTGGCCGGGGAGACCCAGTACTTC.

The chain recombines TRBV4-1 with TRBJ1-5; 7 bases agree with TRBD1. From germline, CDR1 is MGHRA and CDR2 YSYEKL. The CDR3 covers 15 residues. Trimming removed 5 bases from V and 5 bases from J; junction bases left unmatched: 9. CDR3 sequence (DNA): TGCGCCAGCAGCGACTTCGGACAGGCCGATCAGCCCCAGCATTTT. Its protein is CASSDFGQADQPQHF.

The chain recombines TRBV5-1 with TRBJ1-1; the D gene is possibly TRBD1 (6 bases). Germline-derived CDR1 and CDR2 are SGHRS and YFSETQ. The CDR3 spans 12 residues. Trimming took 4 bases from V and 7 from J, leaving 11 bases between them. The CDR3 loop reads CASSLDRDEAFF. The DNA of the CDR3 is TGCGCCAGCAGCCTGGACAGAGATGAAGCTTTCTTT.

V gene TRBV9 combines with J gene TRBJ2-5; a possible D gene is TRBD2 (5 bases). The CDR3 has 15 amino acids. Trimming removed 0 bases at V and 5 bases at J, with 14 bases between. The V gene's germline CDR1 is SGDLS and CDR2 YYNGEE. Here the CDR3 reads CASSVGVGPGETQYF. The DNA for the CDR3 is TGTGCCAGCAGCGTAGGGGTAGGCCCGGGGGAGACCCAGTACTTC.

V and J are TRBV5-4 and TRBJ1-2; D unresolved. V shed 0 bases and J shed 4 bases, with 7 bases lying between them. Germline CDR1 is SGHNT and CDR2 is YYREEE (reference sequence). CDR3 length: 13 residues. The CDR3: CASSLGGGYGYTF. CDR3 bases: TGTGCCAGCAGCTTGGGCGGCGGCTATGGCTACACCTTC.